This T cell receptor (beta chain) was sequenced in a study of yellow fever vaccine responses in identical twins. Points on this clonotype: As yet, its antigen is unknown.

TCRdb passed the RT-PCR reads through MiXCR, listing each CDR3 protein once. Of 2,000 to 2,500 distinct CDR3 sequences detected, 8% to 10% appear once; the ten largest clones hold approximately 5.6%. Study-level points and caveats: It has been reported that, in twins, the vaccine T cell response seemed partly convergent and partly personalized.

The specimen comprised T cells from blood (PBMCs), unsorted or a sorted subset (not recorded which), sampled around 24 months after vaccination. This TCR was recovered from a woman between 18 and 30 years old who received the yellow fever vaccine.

The CDR3 DNA sequence: TGTGCCATCAGTGAGTCTTCCCGGGCAGATACGCAGTATTTT. It yields the protein CAISESSRADTQYF. The chain joins TRBV10-3 to TRBJ2-3; D not resolved. Germline assignment: CDR1 ENHRY and CDR2 SYGVKD. V lost 0 bases and J lost 4, with 8 bases in between. This CDR3 comprises 14 residues.